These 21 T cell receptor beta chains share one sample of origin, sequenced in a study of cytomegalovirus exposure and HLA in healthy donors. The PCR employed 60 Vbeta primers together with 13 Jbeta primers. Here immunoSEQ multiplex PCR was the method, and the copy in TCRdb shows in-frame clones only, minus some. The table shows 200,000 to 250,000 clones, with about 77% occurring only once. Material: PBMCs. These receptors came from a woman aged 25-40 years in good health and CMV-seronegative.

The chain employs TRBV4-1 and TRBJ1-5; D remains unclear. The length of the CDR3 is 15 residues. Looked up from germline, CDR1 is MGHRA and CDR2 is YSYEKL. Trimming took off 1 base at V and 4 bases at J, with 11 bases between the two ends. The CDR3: CASSQVEGSNQPQHF. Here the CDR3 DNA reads TGCGCCAGCAGCCAAGTTGAAGGGAGTAATCAGCCCCAGCATTTT.

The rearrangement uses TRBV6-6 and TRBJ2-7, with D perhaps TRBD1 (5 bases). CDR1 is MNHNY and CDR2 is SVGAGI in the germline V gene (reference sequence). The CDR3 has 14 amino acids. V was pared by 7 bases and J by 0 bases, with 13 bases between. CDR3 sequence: CASTAGYSSYEQYF. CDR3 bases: TGTGCCAGCACCGCAGGGTATTCCTCCTACGAGCAGTACTTC.

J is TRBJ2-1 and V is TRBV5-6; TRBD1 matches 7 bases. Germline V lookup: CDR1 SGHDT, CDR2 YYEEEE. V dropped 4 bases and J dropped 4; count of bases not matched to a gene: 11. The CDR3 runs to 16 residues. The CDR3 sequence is CASSASGQKKYNEQFF. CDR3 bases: TGTGCCAGCAGCGCCTCGGGACAGAAAAAGTACAATGAGCAGTTCTTC.

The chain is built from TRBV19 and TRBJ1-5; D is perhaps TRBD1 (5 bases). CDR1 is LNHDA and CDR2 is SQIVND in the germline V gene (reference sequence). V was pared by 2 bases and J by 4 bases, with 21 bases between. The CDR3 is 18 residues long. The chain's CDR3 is CASSIRGRRGTGNQPQHF. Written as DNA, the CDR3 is TGTGCCAGTAGTATAAGGGGTCGGAGGGGCACGGGGAATCAGCCCCAGCATTTT.

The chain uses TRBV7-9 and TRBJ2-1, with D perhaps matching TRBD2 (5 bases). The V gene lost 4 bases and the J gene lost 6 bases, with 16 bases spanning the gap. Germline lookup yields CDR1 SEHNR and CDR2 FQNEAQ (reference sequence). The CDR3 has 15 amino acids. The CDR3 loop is CASSSPGTSSNEQFF. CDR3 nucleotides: TGTGCCAGCAGCTCACCGGGTACTAGTAGCAATGAGCAGTTCTTC.

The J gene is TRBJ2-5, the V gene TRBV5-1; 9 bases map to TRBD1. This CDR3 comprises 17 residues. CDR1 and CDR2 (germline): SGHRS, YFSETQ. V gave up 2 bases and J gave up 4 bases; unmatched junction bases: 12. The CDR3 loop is CASSLLTGTGHGETQYF. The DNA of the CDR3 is TGCGCCAGCAGCTTACTCACCGGGACAGGGCATGGAGAGACCCAGTACTTC.

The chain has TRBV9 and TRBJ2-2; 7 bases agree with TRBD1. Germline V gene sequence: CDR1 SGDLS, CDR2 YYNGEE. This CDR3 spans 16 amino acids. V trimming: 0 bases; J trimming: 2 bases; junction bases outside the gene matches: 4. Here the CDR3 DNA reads TGTGCCAGCAGCGTAGAGAGGGGGCTTAACACCGGGGAGCTGTTTTTT. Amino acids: CASSVERGLNTGELFF. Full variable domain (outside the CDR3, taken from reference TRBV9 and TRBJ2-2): DSGVTQTPKHLITATGQRVTLRCSPRSGDLSVYWYQQSLDQGLQFLIQYYNGEERAKGNILERFSAQQFPDLHSELNLSSLELGDSALYFCASSVERGLNTGELFFGEGSRLTVL.

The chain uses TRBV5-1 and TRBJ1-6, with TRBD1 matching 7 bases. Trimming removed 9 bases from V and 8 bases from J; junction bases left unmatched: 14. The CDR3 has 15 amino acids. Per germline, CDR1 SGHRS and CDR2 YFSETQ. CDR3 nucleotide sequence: TGCGCCACCTCCCTGACCGGGACAGATTATTCACCCCTCCACTTT. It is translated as CATSLTGTDYSPLHF. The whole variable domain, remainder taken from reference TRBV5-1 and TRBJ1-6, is KAGVTQTPRYLIKTRGQQVTLSCSPISGHRSVSWYQQTPGQGLQFLFEYFSETQRNKGNFPGRFSGRQFSNSRSEMNVSTLELGDSALYLCATSLTGTDYSPLHFGNGTRLTVT.

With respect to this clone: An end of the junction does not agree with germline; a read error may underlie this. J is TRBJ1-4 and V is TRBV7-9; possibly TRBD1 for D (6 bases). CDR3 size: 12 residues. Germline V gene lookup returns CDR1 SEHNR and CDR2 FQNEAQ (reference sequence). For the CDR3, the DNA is TGTTCCAGCAGTAGGGGGGGGGAAAAACTGTTTTTT. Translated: CSSSRGGEKLFF. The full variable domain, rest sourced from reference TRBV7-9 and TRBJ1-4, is DTGVSQNPRHKITKRGQNVTFRCDPISEHNRLYWYRQTLGQGPEFLTYFQNEAQLEKSRLLSDRFSAERPKGSFSTLEIQRTEQGDSAMYLCSSSRGGEKLFFGSGTQLSVL.

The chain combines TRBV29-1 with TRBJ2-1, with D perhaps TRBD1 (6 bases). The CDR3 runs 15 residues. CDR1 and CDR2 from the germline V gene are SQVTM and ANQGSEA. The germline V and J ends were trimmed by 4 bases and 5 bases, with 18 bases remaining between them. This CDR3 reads CSVAGRQGYDNEQFF. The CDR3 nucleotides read TGCAGCGTTGCAGGTAGGCAGGGGTACGACAATGAGCAGTTCTTC.

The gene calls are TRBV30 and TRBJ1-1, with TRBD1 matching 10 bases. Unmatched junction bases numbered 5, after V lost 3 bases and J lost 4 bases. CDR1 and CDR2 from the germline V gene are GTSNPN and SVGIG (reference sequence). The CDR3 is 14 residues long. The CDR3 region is CAWSPGQGVTEAFF. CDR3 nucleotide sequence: TGTGCCTGGAGCCCAGGACAGGGGGTCACTGAAGCTTTCTTT.

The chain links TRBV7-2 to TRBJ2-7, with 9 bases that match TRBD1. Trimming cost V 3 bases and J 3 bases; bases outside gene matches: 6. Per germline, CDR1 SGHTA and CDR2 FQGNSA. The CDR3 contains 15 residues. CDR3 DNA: TGTGCCAGCAGCTTCCGGGACAGGGTGGGCTACGAGCAGTACTTC. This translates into CASSFRDRVGYEQYF.

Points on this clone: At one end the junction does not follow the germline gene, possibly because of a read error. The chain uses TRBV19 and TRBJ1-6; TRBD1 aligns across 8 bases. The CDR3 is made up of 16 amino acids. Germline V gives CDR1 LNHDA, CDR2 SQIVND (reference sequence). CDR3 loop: CTSSPDRGIVNSPLHF. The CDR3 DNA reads TGTACCAGTAGTCCAGACAGGGGAATAGTCAATTCACCCCTCCACTTT.

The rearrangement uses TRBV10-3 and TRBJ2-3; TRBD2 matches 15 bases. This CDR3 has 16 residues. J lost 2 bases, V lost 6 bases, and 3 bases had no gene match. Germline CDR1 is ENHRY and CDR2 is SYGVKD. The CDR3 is CAISGTSGGFTDTQYF. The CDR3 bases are TGTGCCATCAGCGGGACTAGCGGGGGGTTCACAGATACGCAGTATTTT.

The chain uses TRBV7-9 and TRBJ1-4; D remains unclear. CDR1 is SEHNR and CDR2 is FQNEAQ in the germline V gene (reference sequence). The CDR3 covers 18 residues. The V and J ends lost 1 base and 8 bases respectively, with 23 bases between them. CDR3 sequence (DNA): TGTGCCAGCAGCTTAGTGCAAAGTCCGGCCAGGTTTTTAGAAAAACTGTTTTTT. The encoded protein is CASSLVQSPARFLEKLFF.

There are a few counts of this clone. The CDR3 loop is CASSFPLDTGELFF. The CDR3 DNA is TGTGCCAGCAGCTTCCCTCTCGACACCGGGGAGCTGTTTTTT. This sequence joins TRBV7-2 and TRBJ2-2, with D unclear. The CDR3 runs 14 residues. Germline V gene lookup returns CDR1 SGHTA and CDR2 FQGNSA. V lost 3 bases and J 3 bases, leaving 8 bases between the germline ends.

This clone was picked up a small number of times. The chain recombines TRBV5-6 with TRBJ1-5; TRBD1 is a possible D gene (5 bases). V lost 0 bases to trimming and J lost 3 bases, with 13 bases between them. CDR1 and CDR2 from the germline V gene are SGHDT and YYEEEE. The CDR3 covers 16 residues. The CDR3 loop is CASSLGGRVFNQPQHF. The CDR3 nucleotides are TGTGCCAGCAGCTTGGGTGGCAGGGTGTTCAATCAGCCCCAGCATTTT. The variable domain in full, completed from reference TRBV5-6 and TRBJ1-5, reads DAGVTQSPTHLIKTRGQQVTLRCSPKSGHDTVSWYQQALGQGPQFIFQYYEEEERQRGNFPDRFSGHQFPNYSSELNVNALLLGDSALYLCASSLGGRVFNQPQHFGDGTRLSIL.

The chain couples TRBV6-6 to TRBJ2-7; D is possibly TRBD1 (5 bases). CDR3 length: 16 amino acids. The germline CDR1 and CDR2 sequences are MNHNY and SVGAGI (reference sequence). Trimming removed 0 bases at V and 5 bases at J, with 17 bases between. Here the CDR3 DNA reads TGTGCCAGCAGTTACTCGTCGAACAGGTTGATCGACGAGCAGTACTTC. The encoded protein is CASSYSSNRLIDEQYF.

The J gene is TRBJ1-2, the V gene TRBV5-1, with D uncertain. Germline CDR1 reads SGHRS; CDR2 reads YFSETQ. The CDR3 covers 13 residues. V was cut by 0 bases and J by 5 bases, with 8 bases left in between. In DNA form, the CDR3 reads TGCGCCAGCAGCTTGGAACAGCCTTATGGCTACACCTTC. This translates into CASSLEQPYGYTF.

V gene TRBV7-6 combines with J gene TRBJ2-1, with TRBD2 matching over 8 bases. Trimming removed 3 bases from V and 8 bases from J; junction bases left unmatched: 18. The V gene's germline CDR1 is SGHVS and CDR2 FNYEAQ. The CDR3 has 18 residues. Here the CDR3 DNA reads TGTGCCAGCAGCTTCCAACCCCCAGCGGGAGTTGTATTCGATGAGCAGTTCTTC. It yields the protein CASSFQPPAGVVFDEQFF.

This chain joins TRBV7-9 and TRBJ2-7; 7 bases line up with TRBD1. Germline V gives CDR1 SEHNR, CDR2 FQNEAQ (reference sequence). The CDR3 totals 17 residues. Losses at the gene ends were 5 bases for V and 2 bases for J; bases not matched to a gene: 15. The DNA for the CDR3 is TGTGCCAGCAGCAAGCCCACTAAACAGGGGATCACCTACGAGCAGTACTTC. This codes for CASSKPTKQGITYEQYF.